These 22 T cell receptor beta chains were sequenced from one sample in a study of blood T cell repertoires in COVID-19. Sequencing was performed with immunoSEQ multiplex PCR; in TCRdb, only in-frame clones are kept and a portion is missing. The data contain 200,000 or so clones, over 80% of them singletons. The sequenced sample consisted of peripheral blood. The receptors come from a woman aged 25 to 39 with acute or convalescent COVID-19.

The V gene is TRBV5-1, the J gene TRBJ2-3, with unresolved D. The CDR3 is made up of 13 amino acids. The V end was cut by 3 bases, the J end by 4 bases, with 9 bases between. Germline V CDR1 and CDR2: SGHRS, YFSETQ. CDR3 in DNA: TGCGCCAGCAGCTATATGGCAGCAGATACGCAGTATTTT. Its protein is CASSYMAADTQYF. Using reference TRBV5-1 and TRBJ2-3 for the parts outside the CDR3, the full variable domain is KAGVTQTPRYLIKTRGQQVTLSCSPISGHRSVSWYQQTPGQGLQFLFEYFSETQRNKGNFPGRFSGRQFSNSRSEMNVSTLELGDSALYLCASSYMAADTQYFGPGTRLTVL.

This chain joins TRBV11-2 and TRBJ2-6; 10 bases agree with TRBD1. From germline, CDR1 is SGHAT and CDR2 FQNNGV. J was trimmed by 2 bases and V by 7 bases; bases with no gene match: 5. The CDR3 contains 16 residues. The CDR3 protein is CASKHDRGPGANVLTF. The CDR3 DNA reads TGTGCCAGCAAACACGACAGGGGGCCTGGGGCCAACGTCCTGACTTTC.

This rearrangement joins TRBV12-5 to TRBJ2-5, with a weak D call TRBD2 (5 bases). Looked up from germline, CDR1 is LGHNT and CDR2 is FRNRAP. V gave up 1 base and J gave up 7 bases, with 13 bases separating them. CDR3 length equals 14 residues. In DNA, the CDR3 is TGTGCTAGTGGTTTGGATACCCGGACTTCGACCCAGTACTTC. Amino acid sequence: CASGLDTRTSTQYF. The full variable domain, its missing parts supplied by reference TRBV12-5 and TRBJ2-5, is DARVTQTPRHKVTEMGQEVTMRCQPILGHNTVFWYRQTMMQGLELLAYFRNRAPLDDSGMPKDRFSAEMPDATLATLKIQPSEPRDSAVYFCASGLDTRTSTQYFGPGTRLLVL.

This chain uses TRBV30 with TRBJ2-3; 9 bases fit TRBD1. CDR1 is GTSNPN, CDR2 SVGIG, per germline (reference sequence). The CDR3 runs 14 residues. V lost 3 bases, J lost 2 bases, and 3 bases stayed unmatched. CDR3 in DNA: TGTGCCTGGAGCAGGGACAGGGTCACAGATACGCAGTATTTT. As protein: CAWSRDRVTDTQYF.

Worth noting for this clone: Other nucleotide sequences from this sample produce the same CDR3. The V gene is TRBV27, the J gene TRBJ2-2, with D tentatively TRBD1 (5 bases). The ends were cut back, 6 bases at V and 1 base at J, with 9 bases in the middle. The CDR3 consists of 14 residues. The germline V gene has CDR1 MNHEY and CDR2 SMNVEV (reference sequence). The CDR3 region is CASSRDRNTGELFF. As DNA, the CDR3 is TGTGCCAGCAGCCGTGACAGGAACACCGGGGAGCTGTTTTTT.

The V and J genes are TRBV29-1 and TRBJ2-2; TRBD1 might be the D (5 bases). The V and J ends lost 3 bases and 0 bases respectively, with 5 bases between them. Germline CDR1 SQVTM, CDR2 ANQGSEA. CDR3 size: 13 residues. Here the CDR3 reads CSVDRANTGELFF. CDR3 in DNA: TGCAGCGTTGACAGGGCGAACACCGGGGAGCTGTTTTTT.

This sequence joins TRBV7-2 and TRBJ2-5, with 14 positions matching TRBD2. Germline-derived CDR1 and CDR2 are SGHTA and FQGNSA. V lost 3 bases to trimming and J lost 6 bases; unmatched junction nucleotides: 9. The CDR3 contains 17 residues. This chain's CDR3 is CASSLPGTSGSMKTQYF. The CDR3 bases are TGTGCCAGCAGCTTGCCCGGGACTAGCGGGAGTATGAAGACCCAGTACTTC.

The CDR3 DNA reads TGTGCCAGCAGCCCCGGACAGGGACGAAACACCATATATTTT. Translating it yields CASSPGQGRNTIYF. The chain uses TRBV5-4 and TRBJ1-3, with 8 bases aligning to TRBD1. V was pared by 4 bases and J by 5 bases, with 5 bases of the junction left unmatched. CDR1 is SGHNT and CDR2 is YYREEE in the germline V gene (reference sequence). The CDR3 has 14 residues. The full variable domain, in which reference TRBV5-4 and TRBJ1-3 provide the parts outside the CDR3, is ETGVTQSPTHLIKTRGQQVTLRCSSQSGHNTVSWYQQALGQGPQFIFQYYREEENGRGNFPPRFSGLQFPNYSSELNVNALELDDSALYLCASSPGQGRNTIYFGEGSWLTVV.

The chain recombines TRBV30 with TRBJ1-3, with 7 bases matching TRBD1. This CDR3 is built from 17 residues. V lost 3 bases and J lost 0; bases outside the gene matches: 11. Germline V gene data show CDR1 as GTSNPN and CDR2 as SVGIG (reference sequence). The CDR3 protein is CAWRPLKQGISGNTIYF. As DNA, the CDR3 is TGTGCCTGGAGGCCATTAAAACAGGGGATCTCTGGAAACACCATATATTTT. The complete variable domain, with remaining parts taken from reference TRBV30 and TRBJ1-3, reads SQTIHQWPATLVQPVGSPLSLECTVEGTSNPNLYWYRQAAGRGLQLLFYSVGIGQISSEVPQNLSASRPQDRQFILSSKKLLLSDSGFYLCAWRPLKQGISGNTIYFGEGSWLTVV.

This chain uses TRBV30 with TRBJ2-3; no reliable D call. The V end lost 4 bases, the J end lost 2 bases, and 4 bases lay between the germline ends. This CDR3 is 11 amino acids long. Germline lookup yields CDR1 GTSNPN and CDR2 SVGIG (reference sequence). CDR3 coding DNA: TGTGCCTGGATAAACACAGATACGCAGTATTTT. Encoded protein: CAWINTDTQYF.

The DNA of the CDR3 is TGTGCCAGCAGCTCGATTGGGGGCAATTCACCCCTCCACTTT. Translated: CASSSIGGNSPLHF. This rearrangement joins TRBV6-5 to TRBJ1-6, with D tentatively TRBD1 (6 bases). Germline V lookup: CDR1 MNHEY, CDR2 SVGAGI. V lost 6 bases to trimming and J lost 7 bases, with 13 bases between them. This CDR3 contains 14 residues.

The rearrangement uses TRBV6-6 and TRBJ1-5; a possible D gene is TRBD1 (6 bases). In germline, CDR1 is MNHNY, CDR2 SVGAGI (reference sequence). V was cut by 4 bases and J by 3 bases, with 16 bases left in between. CDR3 length: 16 amino acids. CDR3 region: CASSSTDRRFNQPQHF. Written as DNA, the CDR3 is TGTGCCAGCAGTTCGACGGACAGAAGGTTCAATCAGCCCCAGCATTTT.

The chain employs TRBV7-2 and TRBJ1-1, with 8 bases lining up with TRBD1. V shed 6 bases and J 2 bases; nucleotides not matched to a gene: 8. Per the germline V gene, CDR1 is SGHTA and CDR2 is FQGNSA. The CDR3 contains 15 residues. The DNA of the CDR3 is TGTGCCAGCAGTTCGCAGGGGGCGCAAAACACTGAAGCTTTCTTT. Translating it yields CASSSQGAQNTEAFF.

This clone was observed a few times. The chain employs TRBV6-2 or TRBV6-3 and TRBJ1-1; D gene unclear. Germline-derived CDR1 and CDR2 are MNHEY and SVGEGT. The V and J ends lost 0 bases and 0 bases respectively, with 5 bases between them. CDR3 length equals 14 residues. The CDR3 protein is CASSYSPVNTEAFF. CDR3 sequence (DNA): TGTGCCAGCAGTTACTCGCCGGTGAACACTGAAGCTTTCTTT.

The chain recombines TRBV6-4 with TRBJ2-4; D gene uncertain. The CDR3 spans 12 residues. From germline, CDR1 is MRHNA and CDR2 SNTAGT. Trimming took 2 bases from V and 5 from J, leaving 4 bases between them. The CDR3 region is CASSDAENIQYF. Here the CDR3 DNA reads TGTGCCAGCAGTGACGCAGAAAACATTCAGTACTTC.

The chain couples TRBV27 to TRBJ1-1, with 8 bases aligning to TRBD1. The CDR3 contains 15 residues. CDR1 is MNHEY, CDR2 SMNVEV, per germline (reference sequence). The J segment lost 6 bases and the V segment lost 1 base, leaving 7 bases of the junction unmatched. As DNA, the CDR3 is TGTGCCAGCAGTTTATGGCCAGGGGGCGTACCTGAAGCTTTCTTT. Translation gives CASSLWPGGVPEAFF.

This chain connects TRBV3-1 (or the pseudogene TRBV3-2) to TRBJ1-1; 11 bases are a match to TRBD1. Unmatched junction bases numbered 7, after V lost 4 bases and J lost 3 bases. Germline V gene lookup returns CDR1 LGHDT and CDR2 YNNKEL (reference sequence). The CDR3 runs to 16 residues. The CDR3 nucleotides are TGTGCCAGCAGCCTGGGACAGGGGGTGTGGGACACTGAAGCTTTCTTT. Protein: CASSLGQGVWDTEAFF.

The rearrangement joins TRBV7-6 to TRBJ2-3; TRBD2 agrees at 15 bases. The ends lost 5 bases at V and 14 bases at J; junction bases unmatched: 11. Looked up from germline, CDR1 is SGHVS and CDR2 is FNYEAQ. The CDR3 has 15 amino acids. The DNA of the CDR3 is TGTGCCAGCAGCCCGCCGGGACTAGCGGGGGGAATCTTGTATTTT. Translating it yields CASSPPGLAGGILYF. Drawing the rest from reference TRBV7-6 and TRBJ2-3, the complete variable domain is GAGVSQSPRYKVTKRGQDVALRCDPISGHVSLYWYRQALGQGPEFLTYFNYEAQQDKSGLPNDRFSAERPEGSISTLTIQRTEQRDSAMYRCASSPPGLAGGILYFGPGTRLTVL.

In the case of this clone: Compared with germline, one end of the junction differs, possibly owing to a read error. This chain uses TRBV18 with TRBJ1-5; 9 nucleotides match TRBD1. Germline V gene lookup returns CDR1 KGHSH and CDR2 LQKENI. CDR3 length equals 15 residues. The CDR3, as DNA: TGTGCCAGCTCCCCACAGGGGGCGAGCAATCAGCCCCAGCATTTT. This translates into CASSPQGASNQPQHF.

This clone was counted a few times. The chain uses TRBV5-1 and TRBJ1-1; maybe TRBD1 (5 bases). Germline CDR1 SGHRS, CDR2 YFSETQ. The V gene lost 5 bases and the J gene lost 7 bases, with 12 bases spanning the gap. This CDR3 spans 12 amino acids. The CDR3 spells CASRYRNLEAFF. CDR3 nucleotides: TGCGCCAGCAGGTACAGGAATCTTGAAGCTTTCTTT.

This chain connects TRBV4-3 to TRBJ2-1; tentatively, D is TRBD2 (5 bases). This CDR3 contains 17 residues. Germline CDR1 and CDR2: LGHNA and YSLEER. V was shortened by 3 bases and J by 1 base, with 16 bases between the two germline ends. CDR3 nucleotide sequence: TGCGCCAGCAGCCACGCCCTTGAAGGGAGTTCCTACAATGAGCAGTTCTTC. It codes for CASSHALEGSSYNEQFF.

With respect to this clone: At one end the junction does not follow the germline gene, possibly because of a read error. The chain carries TRBV7-6 and TRBJ1-5, with TRBD1 as a possible D gene (6 bases). CDR1 and CDR2 (germline): SGHVS, FNYEAQ. The CDR3 has 16 residues. The chain's CDR3 is CASSLDGGAGNQPQHF. The CDR3 DNA reads TGTGCCAGCAGTTTAGATGGGGGCGCGGGTAATCAGCCCCAGCATTTT.